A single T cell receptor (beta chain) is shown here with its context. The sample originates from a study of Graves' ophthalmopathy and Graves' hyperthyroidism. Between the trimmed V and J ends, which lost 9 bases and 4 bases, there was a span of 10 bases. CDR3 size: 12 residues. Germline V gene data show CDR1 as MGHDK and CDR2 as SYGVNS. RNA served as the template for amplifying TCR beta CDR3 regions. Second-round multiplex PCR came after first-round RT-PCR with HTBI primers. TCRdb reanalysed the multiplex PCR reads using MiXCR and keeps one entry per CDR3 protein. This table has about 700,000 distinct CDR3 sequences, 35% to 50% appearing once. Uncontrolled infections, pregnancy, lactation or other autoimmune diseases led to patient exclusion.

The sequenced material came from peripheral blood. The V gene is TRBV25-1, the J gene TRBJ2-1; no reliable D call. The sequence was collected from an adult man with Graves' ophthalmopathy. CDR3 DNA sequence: TGTGCCAGTAGCACCGATTACAATGAGCAGTTCTTC. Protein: CASSTDYNEQFF.